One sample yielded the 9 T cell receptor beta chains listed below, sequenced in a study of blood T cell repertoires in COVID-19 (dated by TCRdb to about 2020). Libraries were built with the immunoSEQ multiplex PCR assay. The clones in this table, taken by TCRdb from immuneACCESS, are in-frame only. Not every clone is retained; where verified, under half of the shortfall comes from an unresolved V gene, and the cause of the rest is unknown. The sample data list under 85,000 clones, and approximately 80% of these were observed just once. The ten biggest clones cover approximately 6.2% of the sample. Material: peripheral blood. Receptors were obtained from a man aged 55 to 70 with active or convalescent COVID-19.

The chain's CDR3 is CASSLGTYSNQPQHF. The CDR3 coding sequence is TGTGCCAGCAGCCTCGGGACTTATAGCAATCAGCCCCAGCATTTT. This sequence joins TRBV27 and TRBJ1-5; D possibly corresponds to TRBD1 (5 bases). This CDR3 is 15 amino acids long. V gave up 6 bases and J gave up 0 bases, with 12 bases separating them. Germline V gene data show CDR1 as MNHEY and CDR2 as SMNVEV (reference sequence).

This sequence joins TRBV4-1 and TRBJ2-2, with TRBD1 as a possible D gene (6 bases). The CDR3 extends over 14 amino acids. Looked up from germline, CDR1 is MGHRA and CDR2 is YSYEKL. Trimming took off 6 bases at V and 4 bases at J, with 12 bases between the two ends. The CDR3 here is CASRWGPGTGELFF. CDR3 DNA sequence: TGCGCCAGCAGATGGGGGCCAGGCACCGGGGAGCTGTTTTTT.

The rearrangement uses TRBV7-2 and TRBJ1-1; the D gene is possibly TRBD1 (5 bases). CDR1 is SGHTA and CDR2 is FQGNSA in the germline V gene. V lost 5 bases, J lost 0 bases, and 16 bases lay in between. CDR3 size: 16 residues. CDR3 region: CASSPRTSGLNTEAFF. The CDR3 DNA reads TGTGCCAGCAGCCCCAGGACATCAGGACTGAACACTGAAGCTTTCTTT. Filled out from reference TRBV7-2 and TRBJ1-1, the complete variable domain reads GAGVSQSPSNKVTEKGKDVELRCDPISGHTALYWYRQSLGQGLEFLIYFQGNSAPDKSGLPSDRFSAERTGGSVSTLTIQRTQQEDSAVYLCASSPRTSGLNTEAFFGQGTRLTVV.

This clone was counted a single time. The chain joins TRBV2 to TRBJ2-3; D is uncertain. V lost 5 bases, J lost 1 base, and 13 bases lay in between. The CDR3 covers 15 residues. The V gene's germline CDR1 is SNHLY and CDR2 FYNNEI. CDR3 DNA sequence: TGTGCCAGCAGTACAGACGGCGTTCGCACAGATACGCAGTATTTT. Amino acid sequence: CASSTDGVRTDTQYF.

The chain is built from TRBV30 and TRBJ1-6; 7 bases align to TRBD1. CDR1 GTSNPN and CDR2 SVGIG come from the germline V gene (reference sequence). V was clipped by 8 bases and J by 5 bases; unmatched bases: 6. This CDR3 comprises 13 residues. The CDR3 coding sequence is TGTGCCGCCGGGACAGACAATAATTCACCCCTCCACTTT. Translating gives CAAGTDNNSPLHF.

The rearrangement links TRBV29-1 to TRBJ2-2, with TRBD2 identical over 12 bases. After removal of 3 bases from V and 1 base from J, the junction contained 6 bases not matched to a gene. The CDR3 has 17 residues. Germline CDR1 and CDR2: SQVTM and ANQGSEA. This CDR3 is CSVETSGGVGNTGELFF. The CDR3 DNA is TGCAGCGTTGAGACTAGCGGGGGTGTCGGGAACACCGGGGAGCTGTTTTTT.

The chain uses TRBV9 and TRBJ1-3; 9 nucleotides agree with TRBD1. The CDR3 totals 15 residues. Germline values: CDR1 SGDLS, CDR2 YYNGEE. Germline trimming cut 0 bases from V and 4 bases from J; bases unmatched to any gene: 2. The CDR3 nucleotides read TGTGCCAGCAGCGTAGGGACAGGGGAAGGAAACACCATATATTTT. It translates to CASSVGTGEGNTIYF.

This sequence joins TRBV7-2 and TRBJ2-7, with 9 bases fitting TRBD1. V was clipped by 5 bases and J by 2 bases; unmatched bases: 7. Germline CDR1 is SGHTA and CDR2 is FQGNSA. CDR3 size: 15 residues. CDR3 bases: TGTGCCAGCAGCCATTCCGGGACAGGGACCTACGAGCAGTACTTC. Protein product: CASSHSGTGTYEQYF.

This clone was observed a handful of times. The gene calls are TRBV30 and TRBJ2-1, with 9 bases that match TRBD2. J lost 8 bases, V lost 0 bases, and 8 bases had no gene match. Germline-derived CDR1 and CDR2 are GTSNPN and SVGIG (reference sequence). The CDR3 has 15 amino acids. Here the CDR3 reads CAWSVLAGGLYEQFF. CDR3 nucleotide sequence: TGTGCCTGGAGTGTACTCGCGGGGGGGCTCTATGAGCAGTTCTTC.